This TCR beta chain was identified during a study of T cell repertoires in cytomegalovirus infection. Study-wide context: It was recently identified HLA-C-restricted and well-studied HLA-B-restricted CMV epitopes that the study used. It was the public TCR beta signatures that indicated both CMV infection and matching HLA type. Study outcomes and limitations: Cumulative frequency of public TCR beta families picked out carriers of CMV plus the relevant HLA. Across the ex vivo response, the dominant clonotypes were HLA-C-restricted CMV-specific TCR beta clonotypes.

This clonotype was recorded a few times. What it binds is unknown. The V gene's germline CDR1 is SGDLS and CDR2 YYNGEE. V dropped 3 bases and J dropped 8 bases, with 21 bases sitting between them. The CDR3 totals 16 residues. TCRdb itself ran the reads through MiXCR, one entry per CDR3 protein. Among a few hundred thousand distinct CDR3 sequences listed, over 35% were seen once. The V gene is TRBV9, the J gene TRBJ2-1; D possibly corresponds to TRBD2 (7 bases). The sequence was collected from a human donor in good health (CMV status not recorded). Some clones in this sample may be carry-over from other donors' samples. Source: cultured PBMCs, taken from culture after CMV antigen stimulation. CDR3 protein: CASSGQARLAFHEQFF. The CDR3 DNA is TGTGCCAGCAGCGGACAGGCAAGACTAGCCTTCCATGAGCAGTTCTTC.